Listed below are T cell receptor beta chains from one sample, sequenced in a study of shared clonotypes between healthy human individuals. Assay used: immunoSEQ multiplex PCR; TCRdb lists only in-frame clones, some missing. The sample lists 450,000 to 500,000 clones, more than 65% occurring once. Material for sequencing was PBMCs. The receptors originated from a middle-aged woman in good health. Some clones in this sample may be carry-over from other donors' samples. Each CDR3 is given with its conserved first and last residue. A D gene is named only where the DNA matches it firmly. Only some rows state a clone size, as once, few, many or a class for expanded clones.

D gene	V gene	clone size	J gene	CDR3 DNA	CDR3 protein
NA	TRBV15	once	TRBJ1-2	TGTGCCACCAGCAGAGCGGGGGTGGGTGGCTACACCTTC	CATSRAGVGGYTF
NA	TRBV4-3	NA	TRBJ2-3	TGCGCCAGCAGCCAAGAATGGCGGTACACAGATACGCAGTATTTT	CASSQEWRYTDTQYF
TRBD1	TRBV6-1	NA	TRBJ1-4	TGTGCCAGCAGTGGCCTGCGGGGACAGGGAAAGGAAAAACTGTTTTTT	CASSGLRGQGKEKLFF
TRBD2	TRBV5-6	NA	TRBJ2-1	TGTGCCAGCCACAGGGAGCGGGGGGCCTGGAATGAGCAGTTCTTC	CASHRERGAWNEQFF
NA	TRBV6-6	NA	TRBJ1-2	TGTGCCAGCAGACATCCGATCGACAGAAACTATGGCTACACCTTC	CASRHPIDRNYGYTF
TRBD2	TRBV5-1	NA	TRBJ2-1	TGCGCCAGCAGTCAGACTAGCGGGGAATACAATGAGCAGTTCTTC	CASSQTSGEYNEQFF
NA	TRBV7-9	NA	TRBJ2-7	TGTGCCAGCAGCTTCCCTGGGTTGCGGACCTACGAGCAGTACTTC	CASSFPGLRTYEQYF
NA	TRBV7-9	NA	TRBJ2-3	TGTGCCAGCAGCTCGAACGGGGTTGCGGGGCCCCCAGATACGCAGTATTTT	CASSSNGVAGPPDTQYF
NA	TRBV9	NA	TRBJ2-1	TGTGCCAGCAGTGACAGTAGAACCAGCAATGAGCAGTTCTTC	CASSDSRTSNEQFF
TRBD1	TRBV15	NA	TRBJ2-7	TGTGCCACCAGCAGAGGGGGACAGGTCTACGAGCAGTACTTC	CATSRGGQVYEQYF
NA	TRBV10-3	NA	TRBJ2-2	TGTGCCATCAGTGAGCGAGGGGTCGGGGAGCTGTTTTTT	CAISERGVGELFF
NA	TRBV18	NA	TRBJ1-1	TGTGCCAGCTCTCACAGCCCTTGGTCCACGAACACTGAAGCTTTCTTT	CASSHSPWSTNTEAFF
NA	TRBV5-4	NA	TRBJ2-5	TGTGCCAGCAGCACCGTTACAGGTGGGGGCTCTGAGACCCAGTACTTC	CASSTVTGGGSETQYF
NA	TRBV7-3	NA	TRBJ2-2	TGTGCCAGCAGTAGGGTTTCGGACAGGAACACCGGGGAGCTGTTTTTT	CASSRVSDRNTGELFF
NA	TRBV6-4	NA	TRBJ2-3	TGTGCCAGCAGCCAACAGAAGGGGTTAACGCAGTATTTT	CASSQQKGLTQYF
TRBD1	TRBV2	few	TRBJ1-1	TGTGCCAGCAGTGAAGCGCTTAGGGGGCGCGGCACTGAAGCTTTCTTT	CASSEALRGRGTEAFF
NA	TRBV7-3	NA	TRBJ2-5	TGTGCCAGCAGCCAGCAGAGTAGCGGCCAGACCCAGTACTTC	CASSQQSSGQTQYF
TRBD1	TRBV6-5	NA	TRBJ1-2	TGTGCCAGCAGCCCAGACAGGGACTGGAACTATGGCTACACCTTC	CASSPDRDWNYGYTF
NA	TRBV18	NA	TRBJ1-2	TGTGCCAGCTCACCACCCGGTCCAAATGGCTACACCTTC	CASSPPGPNGYTF
TRBD2	TRBV2	NA	TRBJ2-1	TGTGCCAGCAGTTTTCGACTAGCGGGGCCCCACAATGAGCAGTTCTTC	CASSFRLAGPHNEQFF
NA	TRBV6-6	once	TRBJ2-3	TGTGCCAGCAGTTTCGGCAGTAGCACAGATACGCAGTATTTT	CASSFGSSTDTQYF
TRBD2	TRBV29-1	NA	TRBJ2-5	TGCAGCGTTACTGGGACTAGCGGGAGGAGGCCACAAGAGACCCAGTACTTC	CSVTGTSGRRPQETQYF
TRBD1	TRBV6-6	NA	TRBJ2-7	TGTGCCAGCCGAACCACAGACAGGGGGGACTCCTACGAGCAGTACTTC	CASRTTDRGDSYEQYF
NA	TRBV28	NA	TRBJ1-1	TGTGCCAGCAGCCCAGCCCCCCTCAGGGGTGCTGAAGCTTTCTTT	CASSPAPLRGAEAFF
NA	TRBV30	NA	TRBJ2-1	TGTGCCTGGAGGGGTCAGGGGGGGACACCCTACAATGAGCAGTTCTTC	CAWRGQGGTPYNEQFF
NA	TRBV11-2	NA	TRBJ1-5	TGTGCCAGCAGCTTCTCGGACGGAGATCAGCCCCAGCATTTT	CASSFSDGDQPQHF
NA	TRBV5-6	NA	TRBJ2-5	TGTGCCAGCAGCTTGATGGCTAGTAAGGCCAAAGGAGAGACCCAGTACTTC	CASSLMASKAKGETQYF
TRBD1	TRBV6-1	NA	TRBJ2-3	TGTGCCAGCAGCTTACAGGGGACCGCGCTAGATACGCAGTATTTT	CASSLQGTALDTQYF
TRBD1	TRBV4-1	once	TRBJ2-3	TGCGCCAGCAGCCAAAACCGACAGGGCCAGGGTACGCAGTATTTT	CASSQNRQGQGTQYF
NA	TRBV30	NA	TRBJ2-7	TGTGCCGCTAACGCGGGACCGATCTACGAGCAGTACTTC	CAANAGPIYEQYF
NA	TRBV5-6	few	TRBJ2-1	TGTGCCAGCAGCTTGGGGGGCGGTGAGCAGTTCTTC	CASSLGGGEQFF
NA	TRBV18	NA	TRBJ2-2	TGTGCCAGCTCACCGAGAACCGGGGAGCTGTTTTTT	CASSPRTGELFF
NA	TRBV7-2	NA	TRBJ2-3	TGTGCCAGCAGCCCAAGGACGGGGAGCACAGATACGCAGTATTTT	CASSPRTGSTDTQYF
NA	TRBV28	NA	TRBJ1-3	TGTGCCAGCAGTCCCCAAACTTCAGGGCCTGGAAACACCATATATTTT	CASSPQTSGPGNTIYF
NA	TRBV28	NA	TRBJ2-7	TGTGCCAGCAGTTCCCCCAGCGAGCAGTACTTC	CASSSPSEQYF
TRBD2	TRBV7-3	NA	TRBJ2-2	TGTGCCAGCAGTAAATCCTCGGGGGGACCTGCCACCGGGGAGCTGTTTTTT	CASSKSSGGPATGELFF
NA	TRBV6-5	NA	TRBJ2-3	TGTGCCAGCAGAGGGGATGCTGATACGCAGTATTTT	CASRGDADTQYF
TRBD1	TRBV10-1	NA	TRBJ1-1	TGCGCCAGCAGTGAAACCGGGACAGGGGCCGGGGCTGAAGCTTTCTTT	CASSETGTGAGAEAFF
TRBD1	TRBV29-1	many	TRBJ1-4	TGCAGCGTTAACACAGGGGGCAGAGGAGAAAAACTGTTTTTT	CSVNTGGRGEKLFF
TRBD1	TRBV18	few	TRBJ1-1	TGTGCCAGCTCACTGGACAGGGTATCTGAAGCTTTCTTT	CASSLDRVSEAFF
TRBD1	TRBV7-2	NA	TRBJ2-7	TGTGCCAGCAGCTTTCAGGGGGCGGCCCGCGAGCAGTACTTC	CASSFQGAAREQYF
TRBD2	TRBV7-9	NA	TRBJ2-7	TGTGCCAGCAGCTTAACACCGGGACTAGCGGGAGACGAGCAGTACTTC	CASSLTPGLAGDEQYF
NA	TRBV2	NA	TRBJ1-4	TGTGCCAGCAGTCGGGGGGCTAATGAAAAACTGTTTTTT	CASSRGANEKLFF
TRBD1	TRBV7-9	NA	TRBJ2-6	TGTGCCAGCAGCTTAGCCCGTGGGGACAGGGTATACGGGGCCAACGTCCTGACTTTC	CASSLARGDRVYGANVLTF
NA	TRBV19	few	TRBJ2-5	TGTGCCAGTAGTATAGCCCAAGAGACCCAGTACTTC	CASSIAQETQYF
NA	TRBV28	NA	TRBJ2-7	TGTGCCAGCAGTTTCAGGGGGAGGGCCCACGAGCAGTACTTC	CASSFRGRAHEQYF
NA	TRBV30	NA	TRBJ2-5	TGTGCCCTAGGGAGGAGGTGGAAAGAGACCCAGTACTTC	CALGRRWKETQYF
TRBD2	TRBV2	NA	TRBJ2-7	TGTGCCGCCCTAGCAGTCAAGACAGGGGAGACTAGCGGGAGGCCTATTTCCTACGAGCAGTACTTC	CAALAVKTGETSGRPISYEQYF
TRBD1	TRBV25-1	NA	TRBJ2-1	TGTGCCAGCAGTCCAAGACAGGGTAATGAGCAGTTCTTC	CASSPRQGNEQFF
TRBD1	TRBV7-9	NA	TRBJ1-1	TGTGCCAGCAGCTCTCGGACAGGGGAGGGATTGGGGACTGAAGCTTTCTTT	CASSSRTGEGLGTEAFF
NA	TRBV4-1	NA	TRBJ1-5	TGCGCCAGCAGCCAAGAAGATGTCTTGCCCCAGCATTTT	CASSQEDVLPQHF
NA	TRBV5-8	NA	TRBJ2-2	TGTGCCAGCAGCCCCCAGGCCGGGGAGCTGTTTTTT	CASSPQAGELFF
NA	TRBV7-2	NA	TRBJ2-7	TGTGCCAGCAGCTTTCCGGGACGGGGGACCTACGAGCAGTACTTC	CASSFPGRGTYEQYF
NA	TRBV7-9	NA	TRBJ1-4	TGTGCCAGCAGCTTAGCGCTGAGGGCCAGTAATGAAAAACTGTTTTTT	CASSLALRASNEKLFF
NA	TRBV7-9	NA	TRBJ1-1	TGTGCCAGCAGCTTACGGGGCACTGAAGCTTTCTTT	CASSLRGTEAFF